Listed below are T cell receptor beta chains from one sample, sequenced in a study of T cell responses to AZD1222 COVID-19 vaccine. This table comes from immunoSEQ multiplex PCR, and its TCRdb copy is limited to in-frame clones, with some not included. The data show 75,000 to 100,000 clones, with just over 90% seen just once and about an eighth held by the top ten. The source was peripheral blood, collected on day 0 of AZD1222 vaccination. These receptors were obtained from an adult in good health. Each CDR3 is given with its conserved first and last residue.

J,V,CDR3
TRBJ1-5,TRBV12-3/TRBV12-4,CASTIPPQPQHF
TRBJ2-3,TRBV7-2,CASSLVSSLSTDTQYF
TRBJ1-5,TRBV19,CASSIKGIGNQPQHF
TRBJ1-6,TRBV6-5,CASSRGLGTPLHF
TRBJ1-1,TRBV4-1,CASSTRDTREAFF
TRBJ1-3,TRBV5-5,CASSLGRVYGNTIYF
TRBJ2-7,TRBV10-3,CATSLGQPTYEQYF
TRBJ2-1,TRBV27,CASSVRDRSYNEQFF
TRBJ2-1,TRBV5-4,CASSAGTSSSYNEQFF
TRBJ1-2,TRBV4-1,CASSQVGTRGLDGYTF
TRBJ2-7,TRBV11-2,CASSSSTGTLSYEQYF
TRBJ2-1,TRBV5-1,CASSLIQARQFF
TRBJ2-1,TRBV19,CASKDGGSYNEQFF
TRBJ1-3,TRBV5-1,CASSSRVPGNTIYF
TRBJ2-2,TRBV6-6,CASSSNRNTGELFF
TRBJ2-2,TRBV6-5,CASRGTRNTGELFF
TRBJ1-3,TRBV30,CAWSKTGSLEGNTIYF
TRBJ1-5,TRBV16,CASSQSVYNQPQHF
TRBJ1-1,TRBV19,CASSLTGGEAFF
TRBJ1-5,TRBV10-3,CAIRPKPQHF
TRBJ2-7,TRBV19,CASSSSHNYEQYF
TRBJ1-1,TRBV11-1,CASSYGTGGMGTEAFF